This T cell receptor (beta chain) was found in a study of T cells after yellow fever vaccination (dated by TCRdb to the late 2010s). Some background on the complete study: Libraries from fractions with low cell numbers were prepared with the SMART-Seq v4 Ultra Low Input RNA kit. To follow T-cell clones before and after both primary and booster YFV17D yellow fever vaccination, bulk TCR alpha and beta repertoires underwent longitudinal sequencing. Two healthy male donors, one aged 18 to 30 and one aged 30 to 40 years, were included in the cohort. Blood was drawn at multiple timepoints before and after primary and secondary immunization, with bulk PBMC replicates and cell subsets isolated.

The sample's treatment or condition, from its label and the paper: live attenuated yellow fever vaccine strain. At every blood-draw timepoint, two biological replicates of bulk PBMCs were collected. PBMCs were isolated from peripheral blood using a standard Ficoll-Paque protocol. TriZol was used to extract RNA from bulk PBMCs, from CD4 and CD8 fractions, and from dextramer-positive and dextramer-negative fractions. Paper-wide results and their limitations: Compared with the primary T-cell response, the secondary T-cell response was weaker but faster, peaking on day 5 rather than day 15. Computational filtering was required because FACS-sorted repertoires could contain abundant contaminating clonotypes from the bulk population. A small fraction of clonotypes showed up in both the CD4 and CD8 compartments, probably as a result of convergent recombination. The study included only two donors, which limits how far the findings can be generalized. After the booster, most of the clones that had expanded following primary vaccination were detected again (roughly 97% of CD4 and 88% of CD8), which suggests that memory was broadly maintained.

Measured from the cysteine to the phenylalanine, the CDR3 is 14 residues long. The DNA shown is the 42-base CDR3, in frame from base 1. The CDR1 and CDR2 encoded by the germline V gene are SGHDN and FVKESK. V gives up 2 bases and J gives up 0 bases, and the segment between their germline ends measures 8 bases. TCR cDNA was synthesized by 5'RACE template switching, which introduced a universal primer site and unique molecular identifiers. cDNA synthesis was primed from both the TCR alpha and TCR beta constant segments. Library amplification used two PCR steps, and the second PCR step added sample barcodes and sequencing adapters. Sequencing of the libraries was done on either Illumina HiSeq 2500 (2x100 bp) or NovaSeq (2x150 bp). The authors processed their data as follows. Reads were demultiplexed and collapsed into UMI consensus sequences with MIGEC, and V(D)J alignment was performed with MiXCR. Using edgeR on replicate PBMC samples, clonotypes were called vaccine-responding if FDR was below 0.01 and the log2 fold change was above 5 up to day 15. Bulk clonotypes were assigned CD4 or CD8 identity according to which sequenced CD4 or CD8 repertoire held them at higher abundance. In-frame beta chains were kept once TCRdb had trimmed the public reads at Q25 with fastp and called clones with MiXCR. Each entry merges the rows of one CDR3 protein and shows their most common DNA and genes. The V and J calls were not made by the authors but by TCRdb's processing. In all, the sample holds approximately 550,000 distinct CDR3 sequences, and 13% of those were seen once. The top ten hold about 14% of the sample.

Notes on this clonotype: There is no known antigen for this receptor. Per-base quality was not reported, and no clone a single base away is much larger than it.

The clonotype was recovered from a man aged 25 to 40 who received the YFV17D yellow fever vaccine. The rearranged segments are TRBV14 and TRBJ2-7; confidence is insufficient to name the D gene. The sequences come from PBMCs, collected on the day of the yellow fever booster vaccination. DNA sequence: TGTGCCAGCAGCCAACACCTGAGCTCCTACGAGCAGTACTTC. The encoded protein is CASSQHLSSYEQYF.